Listed below are T cell receptor beta chains from one sample, sequenced in a study of cytomegalovirus exposure and HLA in healthy donors. Sequenced by immunoSEQ multiplex PCR; TCRdb stores in-frame clones only, minus some. Here the sample spans under 150,000 clones, approximately 86% being singletons. The sequencing sample was made of PBMCs. These receptors were collected from a woman under 30 in good health and CMV-seropositive. Each CDR3 is given with its conserved first and last residue. The D gene is left open where the match is weak. A row's size may be missing; if present it is once, few, many or a size class.

>TRBD2|TRBV5-1|TRBJ2-3|NA
CASSRGTSGVTDTQYF
TGCGCCAGCAGCAGAGGGACTAGCGGAGTCACAGATACGCAGTATTTT
>TRBD2|TRBV7-9|TRBJ2-5|NA
CASSYRGLAGVETQYF
TGTGCCAGCTCCTACCGGGGACTAGCGGGAGTTGAGACCCAGTACTTC
>NA|TRBV11-2|TRBJ2-2|once
CASSSSRDRTGELFF
TGTGCCAGCAGCTCATCGAGGGATCGCACCGGGGAGCTGTTTTTT
>NA|TRBV19|TRBJ1-1|NA
CATRNKQGNTEAFF
TGTGCCACCAGAAACAAACAGGGGAACACTGAAGCTTTCTTT
>NA|TRBV27|TRBJ2-7|NA
CASSLTAGQPFYEQYF
TGTGCCAGCAGTTTAACGGCAGGCCAGCCTTTCTACGAGCAGTACTTC
>TRBD1|TRBV5-1|TRBJ2-5|NA
CASSLASGTEFRQETQYF
TGCGCCAGCAGCTTGGCCTCAGGGACAGAGTTCAGACAAGAGACCCAGTACTTC
>TRBD1|TRBV7-2|TRBJ2-7|once
CASSGTGGVDEQYF
TGTGCCAGCAGCGGGACAGGGGGGGTTGACGAGCAGTACTTC
>TRBD1|TRBV6-6|TRBJ1-2|NA
CASSYSEDRKGGYTF
TGTGCCAGCAGTTACTCAGAGGACAGGAAGGGTGGCTACACCTTC
>NA|TRBV6-6|TRBJ2-7|NA
CASSYSDSSYEQYF
TGTGCCAGCAGTTACTCGGACAGCTCCTACGAGCAGTACTTC
>NA|TRBV2|TRBJ2-7|NA
CASSARNEGEQYF
TGTGCCAGCAGTGCCAGGAACGAAGGCGAGCAGTACTTC
>NA|TRBV9|TRBJ1-2|NA
CASSAQDSVVYGYTF
TGTGCCAGCAGCGCTCAGGACAGTGTGGTATATGGCTACACCTTC
>TRBD2|TRBV5-1|TRBJ2-5|NA
CASSDPSGLETQYF
TGCGCCAGCAGCGACCCTAGCGGGCTGGAGACCCAGTACTTC
>TRBD1|TRBV7-9|TRBJ1-3|NA
CASSPRTGSGNTIYF
TGTGCCAGCAGCCCCCGGACAGGGTCCGGAAACACCATATATTTT
>NA|TRBV10-2|TRBJ1-2|NA
CASMRDSYGYTF
TGCGCCAGCATGAGGGATAGCTATGGCTACACCTTC
>NA|TRBV11-2|TRBJ1-2|NA
CASSLGALYGYTF
TGTGCCAGCAGCTTAGGGGCTTTATATGGCTACACCTTC
>TRBD1|TRBV30|TRBJ2-7|NA
CAWSVMSGTGRDYEQYF
TGTGCCTGGAGTGTAATGTCAGGGACAGGGAGGGACTACGAGCAGTACTTC
>NA|TRBV28|TRBJ2-2|NA
CASSLIIGGAITGELFF
TGTGCCAGCAGTTTAATCATTGGCGGGGCGATCACCGGGGAGCTGTTTTTT
>NA|TRBV4-3|TRBJ2-7|NA
CASSQDRGAEQYF
TGCGCCAGCAGCCAAGATAGAGGAGCCGAGCAGTACTTC
>NA|TRBV5-4|TRBJ2-5|NA
CASSLEAGQETQYF
TGTGCCAGCAGCTTGGAGGCAGGGCAAGAGACCCAGTACTTC
>TRBD2|TRBV28|TRBJ2-1|NA
CASHTPTSGAYNEQFF
TGTGCCAGCCATACGCCTACTAGCGGGGCCTACAATGAGCAGTTCTTC
>NA|TRBV30|TRBJ1-2|NA
CAWSRAPLSGYTF
TGTGCCTGGAGCAGGGCTCCCTTGAGTGGCTACACCTTC
>TRBD2|TRBV5-1|TRBJ2-5|once
CASSLGAGVYETQYF
TGCGCCAGCAGCTTGGGGGCGGGAGTGTACGAGACCCAGTACTTC
>NA|TRBV5-1|TRBJ2-3|NA
CASSFSGGKTDTQYF
TGCGCCAGCAGCTTCTCCGGGGGAAAGACAGATACGCAGTATTTT
>NA|TRBV6-1|TRBJ2-5|NA
CASSGLLQETQYF
TGTGCCAGCAGTGGACTCCTCCAAGAGACCCAGTACTTC
>TRBD2|TRBV11-2|TRBJ2-3|NA
CASSLNSGGAPGTDTQYF
TGTGCCAGCAGCTTAAATAGCGGGGGGGCCCCCGGCACAGATACGCAGTATTTT
>NA|TRBV7-3|TRBJ2-3|NA
CASSLFLGSDTQYF
TGTGCCAGCAGCTTATTTCTAGGATCAGATACGCAGTATTTT
>TRBD2|TRBV5-4|TRBJ2-3|NA
CASSLGGWTSGGTDTQYF
TGTGCCAGCAGCTTGGGGGGTTGGACTAGCGGGGGCACAGATACGCAGTATTTT
>NA|TRBV7-9|TRBJ2-7|NA
CASSSTVYSYEQYF
TGTGCCAGCAGCTCGACTGTCTACTCCTACGAGCAGTACTTC
>NA|TRBV6-5|TRBJ1-1|NA
CASRGGTTEAFF
TGTGCCAGCAGAGGCGGGACCACAGAAGCTTTCTTT
>TRBD2|TRBV4-2|TRBJ2-3|NA
CASSQVSGGITDTQYF
TGTGCCAGCAGCCAAGTGTCGGGGGGTATCACAGATACGCAGTATTTT
>NA|TRBV5-1|TRBJ2-5|NA
CASSFQAREETQYF
TGCGCCAGCAGCTTCCAGGCCCGAGAAGAGACCCAGTACTTC
>TRBD2|TRBV9|TRBJ2-7|few
CASSAGLASYEQYF
TGTGCCAGCAGCGCGGGACTAGCGTCCTACGAGCAGTACTTC
>TRBD2|TRBV5-1|TRBJ2-7|few
CASSVGGGEYEQYF
TGCGCCAGCAGCGTTGGCGGGGGGGAATACGAGCAGTACTTC
>TRBD1|TRBV27|TRBJ2-1|medium-sized
CASTGQGALSSYNEQFF
TGTGCCAGCACGGGACAGGGGGCCCTGAGCTCCTACAATGAGCAGTTCTTC
>TRBD1|TRBV10-3|TRBJ1-1|NA
CAISERGQGYTEAFF
TGTGCCATCAGTGAGCGGGGACAGGGGTACACTGAAGCTTTCTTT
>NA|TRBV4-1|TRBJ1-1|NA
CASSQRTGLNTEAFF
TGCGCCAGCAGCCAAAGAACGGGTTTGAACACTGAAGCTTTCTTT
>TRBD1|TRBV6-5|TRBJ1-4|NA
CASSSGQGANEKLFF
TGTGCCAGCAGTTCAGGACAGGGGGCTAATGAAAAACTGTTTTTT
>TRBD1|TRBV11-2|TRBJ2-1|NA
CASSLLGTGGYNEQFF
TGTGCCAGCAGCCTACTAGGGACAGGGGGCTACAATGAGCAGTTCTTC
>NA|TRBV28|TRBJ1-2|NA
CASSFISGRKGYTF
TGTGCCAGCAGTTTTATTTCGGGGAGAAAGGGCTACACCTTC
>NA|TRBV4-1|TRBJ1-5|NA
CASSHWAKNQPQHF
TGCGCCAGCAGCCACTGGGCGAAAAATCAGCCCCAGCATTTT
>NA|TRBV2|TRBJ1-5|once
CASSATGIGNQPQHF
TGTGCCAGCAGTGCGACCGGGATTGGCAATCAGCCCCAGCATTTT
>NA|TRBV7-3|TRBJ2-6|once
CASSQDTSGANVLTF
TGTGCCAGCAGCCAGGACACCTCTGGGGCCAACGTCCTGACTTTC
>TRBD1|TRBV11-2|TRBJ2-3|NA
CASSRPGQEDTQYF
TGTGCCAGCAGCCGGCCAGGACAGGAAGATACGCAGTATTTT
>TRBD2|TRBV6-1|TRBJ2-2|NA
CATTGLAGRLELFF
TGTGCCACCACCGGACTAGCGGGGCGATTGGAGCTGTTTTTT
>NA|TRBV29-1|TRBJ1-1|NA
CSANRDTEAFF
TGCAGCGCAAACAGGGACACTGAAGCTTTCTTT
>NA|TRBV14|TRBJ2-7|NA
CASSQHYEQYF
TGTGCCAGCAGCCAACACTACGAGCAGTACTTC
>NA|TRBV21-1|TRBJ2-3|NA
CASSKKGSASTDTQYF
TGTGCCAGCAGCAAAAAGGGTAGCGCTAGCACAGATACGCAGTATTTT
>NA|TRBV4-1|TRBJ1-5|NA
CASGRGQDQPQHF
TGCGCCAGCGGCAGGGGACAAGATCAGCCCCAGCATTTT
>TRBD2|TRBV25-1|TRBJ2-1|once
CASSQLAGTYNEQFF
TGTGCCAGCAGCCAACTAGCGGGGACGTACAATGAGCAGTTCTTC
>TRBD2|TRBV7-2|TRBJ2-7|NA
CASSPRQASGHTEQYF
TGTGCCAGCAGCCCTCGCCAGGCTAGCGGACATACAGAGCAGTACTTC
>NA|TRBV28|TRBJ1-5|NA
CASSLPGLRNQPQHF
TGTGCCAGCAGTTTACCAGGGCTGAGGAATCAGCCCCAGCATTTT
>TRBD1|TRBV7-9|TRBJ1-2|NA
CASSSLTGNGYTF
TGTGCCAGCAGCTCCCTGACAGGGAATGGCTACACCTTC
>NA|TRBV6-4|TRBJ1-1|NA
CASRAGRNTEAFF
TGTGCCAGCAGGGCCGGGAGGAACACTGAAGCTTTCTTT
>NA|TRBV6-6|TRBJ2-1|NA
CASSYSRGRGGHEQFF
TGTGCCAGCAGTTATTCCCGGGGCCGGGGAGGCCATGAGCAGTTCTTC
>TRBD1|TRBV2|TRBJ1-2|NA
CASSGGTVGGYYGYTF
TGTGCCAGCAGTGGGGGGACAGTCGGCGGGTACTATGGCTACACCTTC
>TRBD1|TRBV19|TRBJ2-1|NA
CASNPGTGLGNEQFF
TGTGCCAGTAACCCCGGGACAGGGCTTGGCAATGAGCAGTTCTTC
>NA|TRBV13|TRBJ1-2|NA
CASSLRGEGGYTF
TGTGCCAGCAGCTTAAGAGGGGAGGGCGGCTACACCTTC
>TRBD1|TRBV6-6|TRBJ1-5|few
CATQGQILNQPQHF
TGTGCCACTCAGGGACAGATCTTGAATCAGCCCCAGCATTTT
>TRBD2|TRBV28|TRBJ2-1|NA
CASRLSGRGAEQFF
TGTGCCAGCAGACTTAGCGGGAGGGGGGCTGAGCAGTTCTTC
>NA|TRBV4-3|TRBJ2-3|NA
CASSQGGSGISTDTQYF
TGCGCCAGCAGCCAAGGAGGTAGCGGAATCAGCACAGATACGCAGTATTTT